One sample yielded the 17 T cell receptor beta chains listed below, sequenced in a study of technical replicates of blood from a handful of donors. Only in-frame clones appear in the TCRdb table, and some are missing; sequencing was by immunoSEQ multiplex PCR. The sample holds tens of thousands of clones, nearly 97% seen once. The specimen was T cells isolated from PBMCs. The receptors shown here come from a human donor in good health.

This chain uses TRBV30 with TRBJ1-2; no definite D call. With 6 bases removed from V and 4 bases from J, the gap between germline ends came to 18 bases. CDR3 length: 14 residues. Germline values: CDR1 GTSNPN, CDR2 SVGIG (reference sequence). CDR3 coding DNA: TGTGCCTGCCTACCTCCCACGTACCCCTATGGCTACACCTTC. Translating gives CACLPPTYPYGYTF.

The V call is TRBV15, the J call TRBJ1-1; D is ambiguous. V was trimmed by 1 base and J by 7 bases, leaving 13 bases between them. CDR1 LNHNV and CDR2 YYDKDF come from the germline V gene (reference sequence). The CDR3 is made up of 14 amino acids. The CDR3 loop is CATSRVSAGSEAFF. The CDR3 DNA follows: TGTGCCACCAGCAGAGTGTCGGCGGGGAGTGAAGCTTTCTTT.

This clone was recorded once. For the CDR3, the DNA is TGTGCCAGCAGTGACGGGGGTGAAAAACTGTTTTTT. This encodes CASSDGGEKLFF. The J gene is TRBJ1-4, the V gene TRBV27, with D possibly being TRBD1 (5 bases). V lost 5 bases, J lost 7 bases, and 8 bases lay in between. The CDR3 is 12 amino acids. The germline V gene encodes CDR1 MNHEY and CDR2 SMNVEV (reference sequence).

The V call is TRBV6-4, the J call TRBJ2-3; 10 nucleotides align to TRBD2. Germline V gives CDR1 MRHNA, CDR2 SNTAGT. The CDR3 sequence is 16 residues long. V was clipped by 3 bases and J by 2 bases; unmatched bases: 5. DNA for the CDR3: TGTGCCAGCAGTGAAAGCGGACTAGCGGACACAGATACGCAGTATTTT. Translating it yields CASSESGLADTDTQYF.

CDR3 nucleotides: TGCGCCAGCAGCTTGGCTGGGGCTGGTGAAAAACTGTTTTTT. Translated: CASSLAGAGEKLFF. The V call is TRBV5-1, the J call TRBJ1-4; tentative D call: TRBD1 (5 bases). Deletions cut 0 bases from V and 7 bases from J, with 10 bases between. In germline, CDR1 is SGHRS, CDR2 YFSETQ. The CDR3 has 14 residues.

The chain couples TRBV30 to TRBJ1-6, with D maybe TRBD1 (6 bases). Germline V lookup: CDR1 GTSNPN, CDR2 SVGIG (reference sequence). V lost 1 base, J lost 7 bases, and 20 bases lay in between. CDR3 size: 17 residues. Here the CDR3 reads CAWSEAGGAPLNSPLHF. The CDR3 DNA follows: TGTGCCTGGAGTGAGGCGGGGGGCGCCCCCCTAAATTCACCCCTCCACTTT.

The V and J genes are TRBV5-1 and TRBJ1-2; D is undetermined. CDR3 size: 14 residues. Per the germline V gene, CDR1 is SGHRS and CDR2 is YFSETQ. The V gene lost 2 bases and the J gene lost 2 bases, with 10 bases spanning the gap. CDR3 nucleotide sequence: TGCGCCAGCAGCTTCGGAGGAAGAAACTATGGCTACACCTTC. Translation gives CASSFGGRNYGYTF.

The gene calls are TRBV5-6 and TRBJ1-1, with a possible D match to TRBD1 (5 bases). V was cut by 6 bases and J by 5 bases, with 32 bases left in between. The CDR3 covers 19 residues. Germline V gene data show CDR1 as SGHDT and CDR2 as YYEEEE. DNA for the CDR3: TGTGCCAGCACCGCCCTACAGTACTCCTTGCGGGGGGGAGGAACTGAAGCTTTCTTT. This encodes CASTALQYSLRGGGTEAFF.

This chain links TRBV7-6 with TRBJ2-7; TRBD1 agrees at 7 bases. The J segment lost 2 bases and the V segment lost 0 bases, leaving 4 bases of the junction unmatched. Germline V gene lookup returns CDR1 SGHVS and CDR2 FNYEAQ. The CDR3 has 15 residues. This chain's CDR3 is CASSLAWDRAYEQYF. As DNA, the CDR3 is TGTGCCAGCAGCTTAGCTTGGGACAGAGCCTACGAGCAGTACTTC.

The chain is built from TRBV5-6 and TRBJ2-1; D might be TRBD1 (6 bases). The V end was cut by 7 bases, the J end by 10 bases, with 24 bases between. CDR1 and CDR2 from the germline V gene are SGHDT and YYEEEE. CDR3 size: 15 residues. CDR3 protein: CASLDRLRASQEQFF. The CDR3 coding sequence is TGTGCCAGCCTCGACAGGTTAAGGGCCTCTCAGGAGCAGTTCTTC. The variable domain in full, with the rest retrieved from reference TRBV5-6 and TRBJ2-1, is DAGVTQSPTHLIKTRGQQVTLRCSPKSGHDTVSWYQQALGQGPQFIFQYYEEEERQRGNFPDRFSGHQFPNYSSELNVNALLLGDSALYLCASLDRLRASQEQFFGPGTRLTVL.

This sequence joins TRBV14 and TRBJ2-1; 7 nucleotides agree with TRBD2. Germline values: CDR1 SGHDN, CDR2 FVKESK. The CDR3 is 16 amino acids. The J segment lost 2 bases and the V segment lost 5 bases, leaving 9 bases of the junction unmatched. The CDR3 here is CASSAGDRSPYNEQFF. The CDR3 DNA reads TGTGCCAGCAGCGCGGGGGACCGAAGCCCCTACAATGAGCAGTTCTTC.

The table lists this clone with a count of one. V usage is TRBV28 and J usage is TRBJ2-3; weak D call: TRBD2 (6 bases). Trimming left V 5 bases short and J 0 bases short, with 15 bases between. The CDR3 loop spans 16 amino acids. The germline gives CDR1 MDHEN, CDR2 SYDVKM. Here the CDR3 DNA reads TGTGCCAGCAGTCTAGCGAGGGATACTAGCACAGATACGCAGTATTTT. This codes for CASSLARDTSTDTQYF. The complete variable domain, with remaining parts taken from reference TRBV28 and TRBJ2-3, reads DVKVTQSSRYLVKRTGEKVFLECVQDMDHENMFWYRQDPGLGLRLIYFSYDVKMKEKGDIPEGYSVSREKKERFSLILESASTNQTSMYLCASSLARDTSTDTQYFGPGTRLTVL.

This rearrangement joins TRBV11-2 to TRBJ2-1; no clear D gene. Germline V gives CDR1 SGHAT, CDR2 FQNNGV. This CDR3 comprises 12 residues. V lost 5 bases, J lost 9 bases, and 11 bases lay in between. CDR3 DNA: TGTGCCAGCAGCCACCCCGGTGGTGAGCAGTTCTTC. Translation: CASSHPGGEQFF.

The chain joins TRBV5-1 to TRBJ1-5; D is uncertain. Per germline, CDR1 SGHRS and CDR2 YFSETQ. Trimming took 4 bases from V and 5 from J, leaving 13 bases between them. The CDR3 loop spans 14 amino acids. The DNA of the CDR3 is TGCGCCAGCAGCCCCGGGGTGTCGGATCAGCCCCAGCATTTT. Its translation is CASSPGVSDQPQHF.

V and J are TRBV6-1 and TRBJ2-3, with 10 positions matching TRBD2. The CDR3 has 16 amino acids. V lost 6 bases and J lost 0; bases outside the gene matches: 6. The germline gives CDR1 MNHNS, CDR2 SASEGT. The DNA for the CDR3 is TGTGCCAGCAGCGAACTTAGCGGGGGGAGCACAGATACGCAGTATTTT. It codes for CASSELSGGSTDTQYF.

The chain recombines TRBV5-1 with TRBJ2-7; 9 bases match TRBD1. CDR3 length: 13 residues. The V and J ends lost 4 bases and 9 bases, in that order; junction bases with no gene match: 8. Germline CDR1 is SGHRS and CDR2 is YFSETQ. The CDR3 spells CASSLGTGFVQYF. Here the CDR3 DNA reads TGCGCCAGCAGCCTAGGGACAGGGTTTGTGCAGTACTTC.

A remark on this clone: At one end, the junction sequence differs from germline, possibly due to a read error. The genes are TRBV5-1 and TRBJ2-7; TRBD2 matches at 7 bases. Per germline, CDR1 SGHRS and CDR2 YFSETQ. This CDR3 has 12 residues. The CDR3 spells CASSLGEGAIHF. The DNA of the CDR3 is TGCGCCAGCAGCTTGGGGGAGGGCGCGATACACTTC.